What follows describes a single TCR beta chain. The antigen is not known. There were healthy Caucasian individuals from Russia, aged roughly 6 to 90, serving as donors. The second PCR ran 7 to 11 cycles with a sample-barcoded 5' primer and J-beta primers. A template-switch adaptor that had 12 random nucleotides put a tag on each cDNA molecule. Every sample returned 2.5 million or more CDR3-containing paired-end reads. TCRdb reprocessed the 5' RACE reads with MiXCR, giving one entry per CDR3 protein. The table lists fewer than 700,000 distinct CDR3 sequences, under 55% of them singletons. The sample comes from a study of blood T cells in healthy people across ages. Study outcomes and limitations: There was a strong correlation between TCR beta diversity and naive T cell percentage.

Trimming removed 3 bases at V and 2 bases at J, with 15 bases between. Germline CDR1 reads DFQATT; CDR2 reads SNEGSKA (reference sequence). There are 15 residues in the CDR3. This clonotype originated in an elderly man in good health. The sequenced material came from blood. The chain is built from TRBV20-1 and TRBJ2-3; D tentatively fits TRBD1 or TRBD2 (5 bases each). The CDR3 protein is CSASARGLTTDTQYF. In nucleotides, the CDR3 is TGCAGTGCTAGCGCGAGGGGCCTTACCACAGATACGCAGTATTTT.